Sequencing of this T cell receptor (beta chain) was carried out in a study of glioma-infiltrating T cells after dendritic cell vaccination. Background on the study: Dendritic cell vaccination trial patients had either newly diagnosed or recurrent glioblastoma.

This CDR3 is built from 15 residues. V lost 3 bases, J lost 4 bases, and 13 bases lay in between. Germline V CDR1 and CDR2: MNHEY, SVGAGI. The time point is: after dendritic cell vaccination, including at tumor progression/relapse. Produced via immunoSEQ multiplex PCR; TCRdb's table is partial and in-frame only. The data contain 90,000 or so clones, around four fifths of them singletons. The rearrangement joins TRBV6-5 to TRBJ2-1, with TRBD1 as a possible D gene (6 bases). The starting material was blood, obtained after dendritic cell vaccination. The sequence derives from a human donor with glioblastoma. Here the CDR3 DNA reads TGTGCCAGCAGTTATAGGCCAGGGGTGTACAATGAGCAGTTCTTC. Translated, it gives CASSYRPGVYNEQFF.